The entry below gives a single T cell receptor (beta chain) sequence along with its context. Germline V gene sequence: CDR1 MNHEY, CDR2 SMNVEV (reference sequence). There are 16 residues in the CDR3. The trim removed 0 bases at V and 9 bases at J, leaving 9 bases unmatched. The assay was immunoSEQ multiplex PCR, and TCRdb's table has in-frame clones only and misses some. The sample includes about 1,900,000 clones, around 96% of them seen just once. The data belong to a study of shared clonotypes between healthy human individuals. Selected positively for CCR7 and CD45RO-negative, naive CD8 cells excluded terminally differentiated effector memory CD45RA+ cells.

The rearrangement uses TRBV27 and TRBJ2-1; 9 bases are shared with TRBD1. Source material: naive CD8+ T cells sorted from blood. This TCR came from a man aged 18 to 29 in good health. The CDR3 reads CASSLSPGTGWGEQFF. The CDR3 DNA reads as TGTGCCAGCAGTTTATCTCCTGGGACAGGGTGGGGTGAGCAGTTCTTC.